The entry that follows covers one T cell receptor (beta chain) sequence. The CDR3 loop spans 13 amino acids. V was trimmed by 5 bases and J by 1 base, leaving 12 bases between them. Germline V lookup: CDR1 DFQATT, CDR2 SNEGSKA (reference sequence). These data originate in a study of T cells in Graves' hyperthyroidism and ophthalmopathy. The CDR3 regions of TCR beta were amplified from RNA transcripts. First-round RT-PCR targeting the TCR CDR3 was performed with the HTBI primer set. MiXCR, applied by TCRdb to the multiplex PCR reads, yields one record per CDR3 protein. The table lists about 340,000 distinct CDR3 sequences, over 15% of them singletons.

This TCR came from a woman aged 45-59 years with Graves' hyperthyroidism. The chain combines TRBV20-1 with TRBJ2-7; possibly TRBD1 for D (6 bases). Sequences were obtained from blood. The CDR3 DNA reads TGCAGTGCTTGGGACACAGCGTCCTACGAGCAGTACTTC. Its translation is CSAWDTASYEQYF.